The clone carrying this T cell receptor beta chain is labeled large (0.1 to 1%). The data were taken from a study of patients and donors after allogeneic stem cell transplantation. TCRdb ran MiXCR on the RT-PCR reads and lists one entry per CDR3 protein. The table lists 98,000 or so distinct CDR3 sequences, around 36% of them singletons. Germline V lookup: CDR1 DFQATT, CDR2 SNEGSKA (reference sequence). The CDR3 contains 16 residues. Trimming stripped 0 bases from V and 3 bases from J, with 17 bases between. Input material: blood, either unsorted or a sorted T cell fraction (not recorded which). The rearrangement uses TRBV20-1 and TRBJ1-2; D call uncertain. This TCR derives from a human donor who was either an allogeneic HSCT recipient or a stem cell or donor lymphocyte infusion donor (not recorded which). It is not recorded whose cells these are; they may come from a transplant donor. This CDR3 is CSARDGGDTLYYGYTF. CDR3 in DNA: TGCAGTGCTAGAGATGGAGGAGACACGCTTTACTATGGCTACACCTTC.